The 27 T cell receptor beta chains reported below all come from one sample, sequenced in a study of CD4 T cell repertoires in COVID-19. These memory T cells were uncultured and sequenced directly after ex vivo isolation. Measured with immunoSEQ multiplex PCR; TCRdb has only the in-frame clones, and not every one. The sample gives over 20,000 clones, roughly 84% of which show up once; less than 0.75% is in the top ten. Sample: central memory CD4+ T cells from blood, taken before the COVID-19 pandemic. These receptors were obtained from a human donor who had COVID-19.

The chain is built from TRBV7-6 and TRBJ2-1, with 12 bases fitting TRBD1. Germline CDR1 SGHVS, CDR2 FNYEAQ. The CDR3 covers 16 residues. Trimming at V came to 5 bases and at J to 5 bases, leaving 7 bases not matched to a gene. Here the CDR3 DNA reads TGTGCCAGCAGCCCCAAGGGACAGGGGGCGGACAATGAGCAGTTCTTC. Translation gives CASSPKGQGADNEQFF.

The chain recombines TRBV7-2 with TRBJ1-2; possible D gene TRBD1, 6 bases. V was shortened by 5 bases and J by 7 bases, with 20 bases between the two germline ends. CDR3 size: 15 residues. CDR1 and CDR2 from the germline V gene are SGHTA and FQGNSA. This CDR3 is CASSPGGGGTSGYTF. DNA for the CDR3: TGTGCCAGCAGCCCAGGAGGGGGGGGAACTAGTGGCTACACCTTC.

This clone was seen once. This chain joins TRBV10-2 and TRBJ1-2; TRBD1 is a possible D gene (6 bases). Germline lookup yields CDR1 WSHSY and CDR2 SAAADI. The V and J ends lost 4 bases and 7 bases respectively, with 25 bases between them. This CDR3 contains 17 residues. DNA of the CDR3: TGCGCCAGCAGTGGGCAAAAGCGACAGGTGATTGGGTCTGGCTACACCTTC. Translating it yields CASSGQKRQVIGSGYTF.

V gene TRBV1 combines with J gene TRBJ2-3; the table gives TRBD2 as D, unverified against the DNA. TRBV1 is noted as a pseudogene. The CDR3 totals 14 residues. CDR3 loop: CTSSPGLSTDTQYF. In DNA form, the CDR3 reads TGCACCAGCAGCCCCGGACTCAGCACAGATACGCAGTATTTT.

J is TRBJ2-5 and V is TRBV4-1, with TRBD1 as a possible D gene (6 bases). The V and J ends lost 2 bases and 8 bases respectively, with 21 bases between them. CDR3 length: 16 amino acids. CDR1 MGHRA and CDR2 YSYEKL come from the germline V gene. CDR3 DNA: TGCGCCAGCAGCCAACCTGGGGACACCATTCCCCCAACCCAGTACTTC. Protein sequence: CASSQPGDTIPPTQYF.

The chain joins TRBV10-3 to TRBJ2-7, with a tentative D call TRBD1 (6 bases). V was shortened by 3 bases and J by 5 bases, with 14 bases between the two germline ends. The CDR3 runs to 14 residues. CDR1 ENHRY and CDR2 SYGVKD come from the germline V gene. The CDR3 nucleotides read TGTGCCATCAGTGACACAGGGTCGGGTGACGAGCAGTACTTC. Its protein is CAISDTGSGDEQYF.

A single count supports this clone. The chain carries TRBV18 and TRBJ1-2; D unresolved. Germline CDR1 and CDR2: KGHSH and LQKENI. This CDR3 has 15 amino acids. The V end was cut by 2 bases, the J end by 8 bases, with 18 bases between. CDR3 coding DNA: TGTGCCAGCTCACCATTCGGGGTCGAGATTGGAGGCTACACCTTC. Protein product: CASSPFGVEIGGYTF.

The rearrangement links TRBV25-1 to TRBJ2-7, with D possibly being TRBD1 (5 bases). Trimming cost V 2 bases and J 5 bases, with 13 bases left between them. Germline assignment: CDR1 MGHDK and CDR2 SYGVNS. The CDR3 covers 14 residues. CDR3 sequence reads: CASSEDQGFDEQYF. DNA for the CDR3: TGTGCCAGCAGTGAAGACCAGGGTTTCGACGAGCAGTACTTC.

The rearrangement joins TRBV4-1 to TRBJ2-5; TRBD2 might be the D (6 bases). The J call may not be correct, given that the DNA end is closer to TRBJ2-7. Germline values: CDR1 MGHRA, CDR2 YSYEKL. The CDR3 is 15 amino acids. For the CDR3, the DNA is TGCGCCAGCAGCCAAGTGCGGGGCAGCTCCTACGAGCAGTACTTC. Amino acids: CASSQVRGSSYEQYF.

CDR3 nucleotides: TGTGCCAGTAGTATGGGAGGGCAGTCTAATGAAAAACTGTTTTTT. Amino acid sequence: CASSMGGQSNEKLFF. V usage is TRBV19 and J usage is TRBJ1-4; D uncertain. The germline V gene encodes CDR1 LNHDA and CDR2 SQIVND (reference sequence). The ends were cut back, 3 bases at V and 3 bases at J, with 11 bases in the middle. The CDR3 covers 15 residues.

Remarks on this clone: The sample contains more than one DNA sequence encoding this CDR3. V and J are TRBV5-1 and TRBJ1-1; 9 bases are shared with TRBD1. With 5 bases clipped from V and 2 bases from J, the junction kept 4 bases outside the gene matches. The CDR3 covers 14 residues. Germline CDR1 SGHRS, CDR2 YFSETQ. CDR3 nucleotides: TGCGCCAGCAGACTGGGACAGGGCAACACTGAAGCTTTCTTT. It specifies CASRLGQGNTEAFF.

This clone was counted between two and nine times. The rearrangement joins TRBV2 to TRBJ2-5; 7 bases map to TRBD2. Trimming cost V 10 bases and J 0 bases; bases outside gene matches: 5. The CDR3 consists of 13 residues. Germline CDR1 is SNHLY and CDR2 is FYNNEI. CDR3 protein: CATFSGYQETQYF. In DNA form, the CDR3 reads TGTGCCACTTTTAGCGGGTACCAAGAGACCCAGTACTTC.

The chain employs TRBV10-1 and TRBJ1-2; 11 bases match TRBD1. Trimming took 8 bases from V and 6 from J; bases not matched to a gene: 8. Germline CDR1 and CDR2: WNHNN and SYGVQD (reference sequence). This CDR3 is 14 amino acids long. The CDR3 loop is CASPSPGQGDGYTF. The CDR3 DNA reads TGCGCCAGCCCATCCCCGGGACAGGGGGATGGCTACACCTTC.

The genes are TRBV6-5 and TRBJ2-5; D remains unclear. Trimming took 8 bases from V and 1 from J, leaving 14 bases between them. The CDR3 is 14 residues long. Looked up from germline, CDR1 is MNHEY and CDR2 is SVGAGI. The CDR3 DNA sequence: TGTGCCAGCTCCCCCCTATTCACCCAAGAGACCCAGTACTTC. Its translation: CASSPLFTQETQYF.

The chain combines TRBV28 with TRBJ1-2; D may be TRBD1 (6 bases). The length of the CDR3 is 13 residues. Per the germline V gene, CDR1 is MDHEN and CDR2 is SYDVKM. Trimming took 5 bases from V and 4 from J, leaving 11 bases between them. The CDR3 reads CASSRDTFYGYTF. CDR3 DNA: TGTGCCAGCAGTAGGGACACCTTCTATGGCTACACCTTC.

CDR3 bases: TGTGCCAGCAGTGAAGGCCGGGGCTCTGGAAACACCATATATTTT. As protein: CASSEGRGSGNTIYF. The chain recombines TRBV2 with TRBJ1-3; no definite D call. This CDR3 region has 15 residues. V lost 1 base and J 0 bases, leaving 7 bases between the germline ends. Germline CDR1 and CDR2: SNHLY and FYNNEI.

The chain carries TRBV7-6 and TRBJ1-1; D possibly corresponds to TRBD1 (6 bases). The V end lost 7 bases, the J end lost 3 bases, and 12 bases lay between the germline ends. The CDR3 totals 13 residues. Germline CDR1 is SGHVS and CDR2 is FNYEAQ. The CDR3 loop reads CASKRWTDTEAFF. The CDR3 DNA reads as TGTGCCAGCAAGCGTTGGACAGACACTGAAGCTTTCTTT. Full variable domain (missing parts from reference TRBV7-6 and TRBJ1-1): GAGVSQSPRYKVTKRGQDVALRCDPISGHVSLYWYRQALGQGPEFLTYFNYEAQQDKSGLPNDRFSAERPEGSISTLTIQRTEQRDSAMYRCASKRWTDTEAFFGQGTRLTVV.

The J gene is TRBJ1-4, the V gene TRBV7-9; D remains unclear. Germline V gene sequence: CDR1 SEHNR, CDR2 FQNEAQ (reference sequence). With 4 bases removed from V and 4 bases from J, the gap between germline ends came to 10 bases. The CDR3 sequence is 14 residues long. The CDR3 DNA is TGTGCCAGCAGCTCTGACTTCGGTAATGAAAAACTGTTTTTT. It encodes CASSSDFGNEKLFF.

This clone occurred once. The chain employs TRBV27 and TRBJ1-5; 10 nucleotides match TRBD1. Germline V CDR1 and CDR2: MNHEY, SMNVEV (reference sequence). The CDR3 runs 15 residues. The V segment lost 5 bases and the J segment 1 base; nucleotides outside the gene matches: 2. DNA for the CDR3: TGTGCCAGCAGTGGGACAGGGGCAAGCAATCAGCCCCAGCATTTT. This gives the protein CASSGTGASNQPQHF.

V gene TRBV5-5 combines with J gene TRBJ1-1; no clear D gene. The germline V gene encodes CDR1 SGHKS and CDR2 YYEKEE (reference sequence). Trimming took off 1 base at V and 0 bases at J, with 10 bases between the two ends. The CDR3 is 15 residues long. DNA for the CDR3: TGTGCCAGCAGCTTGTTTGTCGAGATGAACACTGAAGCTTTCTTT. Amino acids: CASSLFVEMNTEAFF.

The chain links TRBV5-1 to TRBJ1-1, with 7 bases matching TRBD1. The CDR3 runs to 16 residues. Per the germline V gene, CDR1 is SGHRS and CDR2 is YFSETQ. V was clipped by 4 bases and J by 1 base; unmatched bases: 10. The CDR3 loop reads CASSPRDSNWNTEAFF. The CDR3 coding sequence is TGCGCCAGCAGCCCCCGGGACAGCAATTGGAACACTGAAGCTTTCTTT.

The rearrangement uses TRBV6-4 and TRBJ2-7; D is possibly TRBD2 (6 bases). Germline V gene sequence: CDR1 MRHNA, CDR2 SNTAGT. The CDR3 loop spans 16 amino acids. Trimming stripped 2 bases from V and 5 bases from J, with 19 bases between. The CDR3 nucleotides read TGTGCCAGCAGTGACCCAGAGCAGGGAGGAGGCCACGAGCAGTACTTC. It yields the protein CASSDPEQGGGHEQYF.

The genes are TRBV19 and TRBJ2-1; no clear D. Looked up from germline, CDR1 is LNHDA and CDR2 is SQIVND (reference sequence). This CDR3 has 12 residues. V dropped 3 bases and J dropped 4 bases, with 4 bases sitting between them. CDR3 protein: CASSIQYNEQFF. The CDR3 DNA is TGTGCCAGTAGTATCCAGTACAATGAGCAGTTCTTC.

The V gene is TRBV4-1, the J gene TRBJ1-2, with D possibly TRBD1 on 6 matching bases. The CDR3 is 15 residues long. The germline CDR1 and CDR2 sequences are MGHRA and YSYEKL. Deletions cut 2 bases from V and 6 bases from J, with 16 bases between. CDR3 nucleotides: TGCGCCAGCAGCCAACAGACAGGTCAATTTGATGGCTACACCTTC. Protein: CASSQQTGQFDGYTF.

The chain has TRBV2 and TRBJ1-1, with a possible D match to TRBD1 (5 bases). V lost 7 bases to trimming and J lost 2 bases, with 8 bases between them. This CDR3 region has 12 residues. The germline gives CDR1 SNHLY, CDR2 FYNNEI. The CDR3, as DNA: TGTGCCAGCAAAGGGGCTAACACTGAAGCTTTCTTT. This encodes CASKGANTEAFF.

CDR3 in amino acids: CASSSTGSAEKLFF. The CDR3 DNA is TGTGCCAGCAGTTCGACAGGGTCGGCGGAAAAACTGTTTTTT. V is TRBV28 and J is TRBJ1-4; 7 bases are shared with TRBD1. CDR3 length equals 14 residues. The germline V gene encodes CDR1 MDHEN and CDR2 SYDVKM. J lost 8 bases, V lost 4 bases, and 7 bases had no gene match.

The chain links TRBV2 to TRBJ2-7, with a weak D call TRBD2 (6 bases). The CDR3 length is 15 residues. The germline gives CDR1 SNHLY, CDR2 FYNNEI. Trimming removed 4 bases from V and 7 bases from J, with 20 bases in between. Written as DNA, the CDR3 is TGTGCCAGCAGTGGAACAGGAGTCCCCGGGGGAGAGCAGTACTTC. It encodes CASSGTGVPGGEQYF. Combining the CDR3 with reference TRBV2 and TRBJ2-7 gives the whole variable domain EPEVTQTPSHQVTQMGQEVILRCVPISNHLYFYWYRQILGQKVEFLVSFYNNEISEKSEIFDDQFSVERPDGSNFTLKIRSTKLEDSAMYFCASSGTGVPGGEQYFGPGTRLTVT.